The clone carrying this TCR beta chain was picked up one time. The antigen is not known. The data were obtained in a study of cytotoxic CD8 clonotypes in ibrutinib-treated CLL. Study context: Across the patients, around 10 were relapsed/refractory, over 14 treatment-naive and 17 to 18 IGHV unmutated.

General study points: The public clonotypes identified were infrequent and showed contraction or stability on treatment.

The CDR3 is made up of 15 amino acids. Germline values: CDR1 SGHAT, CDR2 FQNNGV. J was trimmed by 5 bases and V by 6 bases; bases with no gene match: 8. With sequencing, the targeted depth ranged from 1 in 200,000 to 1 in 1 million T cells. Sequencing was performed with immunoSEQ multiplex PCR; in TCRdb, only in-frame clones are kept and a portion is missing. The table includes approximately 74,000 clones, over 75% detected once. This sequence was found in a human donor with chronic lymphocytic leukemia. The genes are TRBV11-2 and TRBJ2-7; the match to TRBD1 covers 12 bases. The sample consisted of PBMCs, taken at disease progression, from a patient treated with ibrutinib. The CDR3 nucleotides are TGTGCCAGCAGTGGGACAGGGGGCGGGTGGGACGAGCAGTACTTC. Translation: CASSGTGGGWDEQYF. Full variable domain (rest looked up from reference TRBV11-2 and TRBJ2-7): EAGVAQSPRYKIIEKRQSVAFWCNPISGHATLYWYQQILGQGPKLLIQFQNNGVVDDSQLPKDRFSAERLKGVDSTLKIQPAKLEDSAVYLCASSGTGGGWDEQYFGPGTRLTVT.